A selection of T cell receptor beta chains follows, all from one sample in a study of CXCR3-negative and CXCR3-positive naive CD8 T cells. TCRdb re-analyzed the 5' RACE reads; it lists each CDR3 protein once, without DNA. The repertoire table contains about 98,000 distinct CDR3 sequences. The sample was naive CXCR3+ CD8+ T cells from blood. The receptors were sampled from a human donor in good health. Some clones in this sample may be carry-over from other donors' samples. Both conserved end residues are part of each CDR3.

j_call v_call cdr3_aa
TRBJ2-3 TRBV6-2/TRBV6-3 CASRNLGRDASTDTQYF
TRBJ2-2 TRBV9 CASSRGGSAGELFF
TRBJ1-1 TRBV19 CASSMDRGTEAFF
TRBJ2-2 TRBV20-1 CSLSRGVAGELFF
TRBJ2-3 TRBV29-1 CSVELTGGPVDTQYF
TRBJ2-5 TRBV20-1 CSASAGLGGETQYF
TRBJ1-5 TRBV7-6 CASSPGQGLIKHF
TRBJ2-2 TRBV29-1 CSVEPGQGPNTGELFF
TRBJ2-7 TRBV29-1 CSVSGTGAYEQYF
TRBJ2-5 TRBV6-5 CASSWSSGGRGETQYF
TRBJ2-1 TRBV7-3 CASSPYWLGRGDSYNEQFF
TRBJ2-7 TRBV4-3 CASSQTGQQYF
TRBJ2-7 TRBV5-1 CASRLEVGNEQYF
TRBJ2-7 TRBV20-1 CSARRGDEQYF
TRBJ2-2 TRBV12-3/TRBV12-4 CASSLGGAIGELFF
TRBJ2-7 TRBV7-9 CASSLTGSGEQYF